The 29 T cell receptor beta chains in this list originate from one sample, sequenced in a study of beta chain features in type 1 diabetes. Expressed TCRB transcripts got sequenced, as all isolated RNA was reverse transcribed. Only in-frame clones appear in the TCRdb table, and some are missing; sequencing was by immunoSEQ multiplex PCR. The data show some 270,000 clones, with 13% to 15% seen just once and 0.026% held by the top ten. The source material was naive CD4+ T cells from blood. These receptors came from a woman between 35 and 50 years old in good health.

As to this clone: A much larger clone differs by one base, so this may be a read error. This rearrangement joins TRBV11-3 to TRBJ2-3, with D unresolved. Trimming shortened V by 2 bases and J by 2 bases, and 2 bases separated the two germline ends. The germline V gene has CDR1 SGHNT and CDR2 YENEEA. CDR3 length equals 12 residues. CDR3 bases: TGTGCCAGCAGCTTATACACAGATACGCAGTATTTT. This encodes CASSLYTDTQYF.

This clone was seen a few times. The chain links TRBV12-5 to TRBJ2-1, with TRBD1 identical over 7 bases. V gave up 1 base and J gave up 7 bases; unmatched junction bases: 4. The CDR3 consists of 14 residues. CDR1 is LGHNT and CDR2 is FRNRAP in the germline V gene. The CDR3 reads CASGLGQGRNEQFF. The CDR3 DNA is TGTGCTAGTGGTTTGGGACAGGGTAGGAATGAGCAGTTCTTC.

This clone has only a few counts. This sequence joins TRBV5-1 and TRBJ2-2; TRBD2 aligns across 10 bases. Losses at the gene ends were 4 bases for V and 7 bases for J; bases not matched to a gene: 4. The germline V gene has CDR1 SGHRS and CDR2 YFSETQ. This CDR3 region has 14 residues. In DNA, the CDR3 is TGCGCCAGCAGCGTACGGACTAGCGGCGGGGAGCTGTTTTTT. Translating it yields CASSVRTSGGELFF.

The chain recombines TRBV11-2 with TRBJ1-2; 7 positions agree with TRBD1. Losses at the gene ends were 6 bases for V and 2 bases for J; bases not matched to a gene: 12. Per germline, CDR1 SGHAT and CDR2 FQNNGV. The CDR3 sequence is 16 residues long. The CDR3: CASSFQTGRRNYGYTF. CDR3 DNA sequence: TGTGCCAGCAGTTTTCAGACAGGGAGGCGCAACTATGGCTACACCTTC.

The rearrangement joins TRBV9 to TRBJ2-1; D perhaps matches TRBD2 (7 bases). CDR1 and CDR2 from the germline V gene are SGDLS and YYNGEE. CDR3 size: 16 residues. Trimming removed 0 bases at V and 1 base at J, with 11 bases between. This CDR3 reads CASSVGGGFSYNEQFF. CDR3 bases: TGTGCCAGCAGCGTAGGGGGGGGCTTTTCCTACAATGAGCAGTTCTTC.

The rearrangement joins TRBV11-2 to TRBJ2-3; no firm D call. CDR1 is SGHAT, CDR2 FQNNGV, per germline. The V and J ends lost 5 bases and 2 bases respectively, with 5 bases between them. The CDR3 extends over 12 amino acids. The CDR3 DNA follows: TGTGCCAGCAGCAGAGACACAGATACGCAGTATTTT. Its protein product is CASSRDTDTQYF.

This clone showed up just a few times. The chain has TRBV10-3 and TRBJ2-1; 7 nucleotides line up with TRBD2. Losses at the gene ends were 10 bases for V and 2 bases for J; bases not matched to a gene: 5. CDR3 length: 13 amino acids. Per the germline V gene, CDR1 is ENHRY and CDR2 is SYGVKD. CDR3 residues: CATRAGAYNEQFF. In DNA, the CDR3 is TGTGCCACCCGGGCGGGGGCCTACAATGAGCAGTTCTTC.

The chain employs TRBV4-1 and TRBJ2-5; the D gene is possibly TRBD2 (6 bases). Trimming pared 5 bases from V and 0 bases from J, leaving 16 bases between. The CDR3 loop spans 16 amino acids. Germline V CDR1 and CDR2: MGHRA, YSYEKL. CDR3 loop: CASSASGAGNQETQYF. The CDR3 DNA sequence: TGCGCCAGCAGCGCGAGCGGAGCGGGTAACCAAGAGACCCAGTACTTC.

This chain uses TRBV7-8 with TRBJ2-7; 10 bases match TRBD1. Per the germline V gene, CDR1 is SGHVS and CDR2 is FQNEAQ. The V gene end was trimmed by 5 bases and the J gene end by 3 bases; junction bases not matched to a gene: 4. The CDR3 sequence is 14 residues long. CDR3 sequence reads: CASSAGTGVYEQYF. In DNA form, the CDR3 reads TGTGCCAGCAGCGCCGGGACAGGGGTCTACGAGCAGTACTTC. The full variable domain, in which reference TRBV7-8 and TRBJ2-7 provide the parts outside the CDR3, is GAGVSQSPRYKVAKRGQDVALRCDPISGHVSLFWYQQALGQGPEFLTYFQNEAQLDKSGLPSDRFFAERPEGSVSTLKIQRTQQEDSAVYLCASSAGTGVYEQYFGPGTRLTVT.

This clone was detected a few times. This sequence joins TRBV19 and TRBJ2-3; TRBD2 matches at 11 bases. There are 16 residues in the CDR3. V shed 6 bases, J shed 3 bases, and the junction held 8 bases outside the gene matches. Germline CDR1 reads LNHDA; CDR2 reads SQIVND (reference sequence). CDR3 sequence: CASRPEGLAVTDTQYF. The CDR3 DNA is TGTGCCAGTAGACCTGAGGGACTAGCGGTTACAGATACGCAGTATTTT.

The CDR3 is CASSYSGTYYGYTF. The CDR3 DNA reads as TGTGCCAGCAGTTACTCGGGGACTTACTATGGCTACACCTTC. The rearrangement uses TRBV6-5 and TRBJ1-2, with a possible D match to TRBD1 (5 bases). V was clipped by 0 bases and J by 3 bases, with 8 bases between them. This CDR3 contains 14 residues. Looked up from germline, CDR1 is MNHEY and CDR2 is SVGAGI.

This clone was detected once. V gene TRBV7-8 combines with J gene TRBJ2-7, with D perhaps matching TRBD2 (6 bases). Germline-derived CDR1 and CDR2 are SGHVS and FQNEAQ. CDR3 length: 15 residues. V lost 2 bases and J lost 3, with 14 bases in between. In nucleotides, the CDR3 is TGTGCCAGCAGCTTACGCCGGGACGGGAGCTACGAGCAGTACTTC. Translated: CASSLRRDGSYEQYF.

This clone occurred a few times. This chain uses TRBV6-1 with TRBJ1-2; D not resolved. The germline V gene has CDR1 MNHNS and CDR2 SASEGT. The CDR3 length is 12 residues. With 2 bases removed from V and 7 bases from J, the gap between germline ends came to 8 bases. The CDR3 here is CASSERGSGYTF. CDR3 nucleotide sequence: TGTGCCAGCAGTGAACGGGGATCTGGCTACACCTTC.

The rearrangement joins TRBV11-2 to TRBJ1-3; 7 bases agree with TRBD1. V shed 5 bases, J shed 0 bases, and the junction held 4 bases outside the gene matches. The CDR3 is 15 amino acids. From germline, CDR1 is SGHAT and CDR2 FQNNGV. CDR3 sequence: CASSQGESSGNTIYF. The CDR3 DNA reads TGTGCCAGCAGCCAGGGGGAGAGCTCTGGAAACACCATATATTTT.

A word on this clone: One end of the junction does not line up with germline, which may come from a read error. The chain uses TRBV10-1 and TRBJ2-3; no definite D call. This CDR3 is built from 13 residues. The germline CDR1 and CDR2 sequences are WNHNN and SYGVQD (reference sequence). The CDR3 loop reads CASSAVSRDTQYF. The CDR3 DNA reads TGCGCCAGCAGTGCCGTTAGCAGAGATACGCAGTATTTT.

The chain combines TRBV10-3 with TRBJ2-2; a possible D gene is TRBD1 (6 bases). CDR1 and CDR2 (germline): ENHRY, SYGVKD. V lost 5 bases, J lost 1 base, and 8 bases lay in between. This CDR3 has 14 residues. DNA of the CDR3: TGTGCCATCAGTACGACAGGGAACACCGGGGAGCTGTTTTTT. This codes for CAISTTGNTGELFF.

V and J are TRBV25-1 and TRBJ2-7; perhaps TRBD1 as D (5 bases). The V end lost 1 base, the J end lost 2 bases, and 12 bases lay between the germline ends. Germline-derived CDR1 and CDR2 are MGHDK and SYGVNS. This CDR3 region has 15 residues. The CDR3 region has the DNA TGTGCCAGCAGTGAATTCAGGCAGGGTACCTACGAGCAGTACTTC. Translating it yields CASSEFRQGTYEQYF.

This clone has more than one count but fewer than ten. This chain uses TRBV5-1 with TRBJ1-2; 10 positions match TRBD1. The length of the CDR3 is 13 residues. Germline V gene data show CDR1 as SGHRS and CDR2 as YFSETQ. Trimming at V came to 5 bases and at J to 6 bases, leaving 4 bases not matched to a gene. The CDR3 here is CASRRTGGNGYTF. The CDR3 nucleotides are TGCGCCAGCAGACGGACAGGGGGGAATGGCTACACCTTC.

There are a few counts of this clone. The chain couples TRBV2 to TRBJ1-5; 8 bases fit TRBD1. After removal of 6 bases from V and 5 bases from J, the junction contained 6 bases not matched to a gene. Per germline, CDR1 SNHLY and CDR2 FYNNEI. The CDR3 extends over 14 amino acids. The CDR3 spells CASRVDRGYQPQHF. The CDR3 DNA is TGTGCCAGCAGGGTAGACAGGGGCTATCAGCCCCAGCATTTT.

Only a few counts were recorded for this clone. The chain carries TRBV14 and TRBJ2-5; D gene ambiguous. The J call may not be correct, given that the DNA end is closer to TRBJ2-7. Per the germline V gene, CDR1 is SGHDN and CDR2 is FVKESK. The CDR3 contains 11 residues. This chain's CDR3 is CASSQSHEQYF. Written as DNA, the CDR3 is TGTGCCAGCAGCCAAAGCCACGAGCAGTACTTC.

This clone was picked up a small number of times. This chain connects TRBV29-1 to TRBJ1-1; 8 bases line up with TRBD1. V was clipped by 6 bases and J by 4 bases; unmatched bases: 10. The CDR3 contains 14 residues. Germline CDR1 is SQVTM and CDR2 is ANQGSEA. The chain's CDR3 is CSVSRDRFGTEAFF. The CDR3 coding sequence is TGCAGCGTGAGCCGGGACAGGTTTGGCACTGAAGCTTTCTTT.

This chain links TRBV7-7 with TRBJ2-1; 7 nucleotides align to TRBD2. The CDR3 consists of 14 residues. J lost 3 bases, V lost 5 bases, and 4 bases had no gene match. The germline CDR1 and CDR2 sequences are SSHAT and FNYEAQ (reference sequence). CDR3 residues: CASSPGRVYNEQFF. As DNA, the CDR3 is TGTGCCAGCAGCCCAGGGAGGGTCTACAATGAGCAGTTCTTC.

The rearrangement links TRBV11-2 to TRBJ2-5; the D gene is possibly TRBD2 (6 bases). The CDR3 sequence is 16 residues long. Germline values: CDR1 SGHAT, CDR2 FQNNGV. The V end lost 5 bases, the J end lost 4 bases, and 20 bases lay between the germline ends. The CDR3 nucleotides read TGTGCCAGCAGCCTGAAAAAGGGGCTCGGGGGAGAGACCCAGTACTTC. Amino acid sequence: CASSLKKGLGGETQYF.

This clone was detected only a few times. The gene calls are TRBV18 and TRBJ1-5, with a tentative D call TRBD1 (5 bases). Germline CDR1 reads KGHSH; CDR2 reads LQKENI. There are 15 residues in the CDR3. Trimming removed 3 bases at V and 2 bases at J, with 11 bases between. The CDR3 DNA reads as TGTGCCAGCTCACCGGCGGGGGGTGGCAATCAGCCCCAGCATTTT. This encodes CASSPAGGGNQPQHF.

In this sample, this clone turned up a few times. This chain uses TRBV2 with TRBJ2-7, with a possible D match to TRBD2 (6 bases). The CDR3 runs 11 residues. CDR1 and CDR2 from the germline V gene are SNHLY and FYNNEI. Deletions cut 8 bases from V and 4 bases from J, with 9 bases between. CDR3 in amino acids: CASGTLYEQYF. The CDR3, as DNA: TGTGCCAGCGGGACTTTATACGAGCAGTACTTC.

CDR3 sequence (DNA): TGCGCCAGCAGCTCGCCGGACAGAGCCTACGAGCAGTACTTC. It is translated as CASSSPDRAYEQYF. The chain recombines TRBV5-1 with TRBJ2-5, with D maybe TRBD1 (6 bases). TRBJ2-7 explains the end of the DNA better; the J call may be wrong. The CDR3 is 14 amino acids. In germline, CDR1 is SGHRS, CDR2 YFSETQ.

Only a few counts were recorded for this clone. The chain uses TRBV18 and TRBJ1-1; D perhaps matches TRBD1 (5 bases). Germline CDR1 KGHSH, CDR2 LQKENI. V lost 6 bases and J 2 bases, leaving 10 bases between the germline ends. This CDR3 contains 13 residues. The DNA for the CDR3 is TGTGCCAGCTCCGTGGGGGGAAACACTGAAGCTTTCTTT. Its protein product is CASSVGGNTEAFF.

In its sample, this clone was seen a few times. V is TRBV2 and J is TRBJ2-7; 7 nucleotides align to TRBD1. V shed 6 bases and J 1 base; nucleotides not matched to a gene: 6. The CDR3 is made up of 14 amino acids. Germline V gene data show CDR1 as SNHLY and CDR2 as FYNNEI. The CDR3 DNA is TGTGCCAGCAGGGACCGACAGGGATCCTACGAGCAGTACTTC. Its protein product is CASRDRQGSYEQYF.

This rearrangement joins TRBV11-1 to TRBJ2-7; TRBD1 aligns across 9 bases. After removal of 3 bases from V and 4 bases from J, the junction contained 7 bases not matched to a gene. Germline values: CDR1 SGHAT, CDR2 FQDESV (reference sequence). The CDR3 length is 15 residues. In nucleotides, the CDR3 is TGTGCCAGCAGCTTGTTCGGACAGGGGTCGTACGAGCAGTACTTC. It is translated as CASSLFGQGSYEQYF.